The rows below give T cell receptor beta chains drawn from one sample of a study of cytomegalovirus exposure and HLA in healthy donors. TCRdb's copy holds only in-frame clones and misses some; the assay was immunoSEQ multiplex PCR. The sample lists some 150,000 clones, roughly 79% occurring once. The sequencing input was PBMCs. The receptors originated from a woman aged 25-40 years in good health and CMV-seropositive. Each CDR3 is given with its conserved first and last residue. A D gene is named only where the DNA matches it firmly. The listing skips clone size in some rows; elsewhere it reads once, few, many or a size class.

abundance: NA
j_gene: TRBJ2-5
d_gene: NA
v_gene: TRBV25-1
len: 12
CDR3aa: CASSGLSETQYF
CDR3nt: TGTGCCAGCAGTGGACTGTCGGAGACCCAGTACTTC

abundance: NA
j_gene: TRBJ1-2
d_gene: NA
v_gene: TRBV28
len: 13
CDR3aa: CASSSSQGRGYTF
CDR3nt: TGTGCCAGCAGTTCTAGTCAGGGGAGAGGCTACACCTTC

abundance: NA
j_gene: TRBJ2-3
d_gene: TRBD2
v_gene: TRBV27
len: 19
CDR3aa: CASSPGLAGGASSTDTQYF
CDR3nt: TGTGCCAGCAGCCCCGGACTAGCGGGGGGAGCGTCTAGCACAGATACGCAGTATTTT

abundance: NA
j_gene: TRBJ1-2
d_gene: TRBD1
v_gene: TRBV11-2
len: 13
CDR3aa: CASSPGTGAGYTF
CDR3nt: TGTGCCAGCAGCCCTGGGACAGGGGCTGGCTACACCTTC

abundance: NA
j_gene: TRBJ2-5
d_gene: NA
v_gene: TRBV5-1
len: 13
CDR3aa: CASSLITQETQYF
CDR3nt: TGCGCCAGCAGCTTGATCACTCAAGAGACCCAGTACTTC

abundance: NA
j_gene: TRBJ1-5
d_gene: NA
v_gene: TRBV5-6
len: 15
CDR3aa: CASSFQGGSNQPQHF
CDR3nt: TGTGCCAGCAGCTTTCAGGGTGGCAGCAATCAGCCCCAGCATTTT

abundance: NA
j_gene: TRBJ1-1
d_gene: TRBD1
v_gene: TRBV30
len: 13
CDR3aa: CAWIGTGGTEAFF
CDR3nt: TGTGCCTGGATTGGGACAGGGGGTACTGAAGCTTTCTTT

abundance: NA
j_gene: TRBJ2-1
d_gene: NA
v_gene: TRBV30
len: 14
CDR3aa: CAWSVNVLGDEQFF
CDR3nt: TGTGCCTGGAGTGTAAACGTCCTCGGGGATGAGCAGTTCTTC

abundance: NA
j_gene: TRBJ1-2
d_gene: NA
v_gene: TRBV7-2
len: 15
CDR3aa: CASSLASAGTYGYTF
CDR3nt: TGTGCCAGCAGCTTAGCGTCGGCGGGAACCTATGGCTACACCTTC

abundance: NA
j_gene: TRBJ1-2
d_gene: TRBD1
v_gene: TRBV5-1
len: 14
CDR3aa: CASSLGPGGGGYTF
CDR3nt: TGCGCCAGCAGCTTGGGGCCAGGGGGCGGTGGCTACACCTTC

abundance: NA
j_gene: TRBJ2-1
d_gene: TRBD1
v_gene: TRBV7-8
len: 17
CDR3aa: CASSLPTGTGIYNEQFF
CDR3nt: TGTGCCAGCAGCTTACCAACCGGGACAGGAATTTACAATGAGCAGTTCTTC

abundance: once
j_gene: TRBJ1-1
d_gene: NA
v_gene: TRBV10-1
len: 14
CDR3aa: CASSESGANTEAFF
CDR3nt: TGCGCCAGCAGTGAGTCGGGGGCGAACACTGAAGCTTTCTTT

abundance: NA
j_gene: TRBJ2-3
d_gene: TRBD2
v_gene: TRBV4-3
len: 18
CDR3aa: CASSQGGLAGGSTDTQYF
CDR3nt: TGCGCCAGCAGCCAGGGCGGACTAGCGGGGGGTAGCACAGATACGCAGTATTTT

abundance: NA
j_gene: TRBJ1-5
d_gene: TRBD1
v_gene: TRBV6-6
len: 13
CDR3aa: CASSGQANQPQHF
CDR3nt: TGTGCCAGCAGCGGACAGGCCAATCAGCCCCAGCATTTT

abundance: NA
j_gene: TRBJ2-7
d_gene: TRBD2
v_gene: TRBV10-3
len: 13
CDR3aa: CASRLAGSYEQYF
CDR3nt: TGTGCCTCGAGACTAGCCGGTTCCTACGAGCAGTACTTC

abundance: NA
j_gene: TRBJ2-3
d_gene: TRBD1
v_gene: TRBV18
len: 16
CDR3aa: CASSPGAGGSSDTQYF
CDR3nt: TGTGCCAGCTCACCAGGGGCAGGGGGATCGTCAGATACGCAGTATTTT

abundance: few
j_gene: TRBJ2-7
d_gene: NA
v_gene: TRBV9
len: 14
CDR3aa: CASSGGPSSYEQYF
CDR3nt: TGTGCCAGCAGCGGTGGGCCCAGCTCCTACGAGCAGTACTTC

abundance: NA
j_gene: TRBJ2-7
d_gene: NA
v_gene: TRBV27
len: 14
CDR3aa: CASRYRATNYEQYF
CDR3nt: TGTGCCAGCAGGTACAGGGCCACGAACTACGAGCAGTACTTC

abundance: NA
j_gene: TRBJ2-3
d_gene: TRBD2
v_gene: TRBV7-9
len: 16
CDR3aa: CASSPGTSGSTDTQYF
CDR3nt: TGTGCCAGCAGCCCTGGGACTAGCGGGAGCACAGATACGCAGTATTTT

abundance: NA
j_gene: TRBJ2-5
d_gene: NA
v_gene: TRBV29-1
len: 13
CDR3aa: CSVETGSRETQYF
CDR3nt: TGCAGCGTTGAAACAGGGTCCAGGGAGACCCAGTACTTC

abundance: NA
j_gene: TRBJ1-6
d_gene: NA
v_gene: TRBV5-1
len: 17
CDR3aa: CASSFKLGYSYNSPLHF
CDR3nt: TGCGCCAGCAGCTTCAAGCTGGGCTACTCCTATAATTCACCCCTCCACTTT

abundance: NA
j_gene: TRBJ2-7
d_gene: TRBD2
v_gene: TRBV13
len: 18
CDR3aa: CASSLKGAGGPSSYEQYF
CDR3nt: TGTGCCAGCAGCTTAAAAGGAGCGGGAGGGCCGTCCTCCTACGAGCAGTACTTC

abundance: NA
j_gene: TRBJ2-1
d_gene: NA
v_gene: TRBV7-9
len: 16
CDR3aa: CASSRRGSGRPGEQFF
CDR3nt: TGTGCCAGCAGCCGCCGCGGCAGCGGCCGACCGGGTGAGCAGTTCTTC

abundance: NA
j_gene: TRBJ2-3
d_gene: NA
v_gene: TRBV21-1
len: 14
CDR3aa: CASRDRAPTDTQYF
CDR3nt: TGTGCCAGCCGGGACAGGGCCCCCACAGATACGCAGTATTTT

abundance: few
j_gene: TRBJ2-7
d_gene: NA
v_gene: TRBV30
len: 13
CDR3aa: CAWSQQDMYEQYF
CDR3nt: TGTGCCTGGAGTCAGCAGGACATGTACGAGCAGTACTTC

abundance: NA
j_gene: TRBJ2-5
d_gene: TRBD2
v_gene: TRBV15
len: 15
CDR3aa: CATSRGLAGKETQYF
CDR3nt: TGTGCCACCAGCAGGGGACTAGCGGGGAAAGAGACCCAGTACTTC

abundance: NA
j_gene: TRBJ2-3
d_gene: NA
v_gene: TRBV25-1
len: 14
CDR3aa: CASSELGSTDTQYF
CDR3nt: TGTGCCAGCAGTGAATTGGGCAGCACAGATACGCAGTATTTT

abundance: NA
j_gene: TRBJ2-1
d_gene: NA
v_gene: TRBV7-2
len: 13
CDR3aa: CASSLSRNNEQFF
CDR3nt: TGTGCCAGCAGCTTAAGCCGAAACAATGAGCAGTTCTTC

abundance: NA
j_gene: TRBJ2-7
d_gene: NA
v_gene: TRBV9
len: 15
CDR3aa: CASSAGVLGLYEQYF
CDR3nt: TGTGCCAGCAGCGCGGGGGTACTAGGACTTTACGAGCAGTACTTC

abundance: NA
j_gene: TRBJ2-7
d_gene: NA
v_gene: TRBV11-2
len: 11
CDR3aa: CASSFVEEIYF
CDR3nt: TGTGCCAGCAGCTTTGTAGAGGAGATCTACTTC

abundance: once
j_gene: TRBJ1-1
d_gene: NA
v_gene: TRBV6-5
len: 14
CDR3aa: CASSFTQGSTEAFF
CDR3nt: TGTGCCAGCAGTTTCACCCAGGGTTCCACTGAAGCTTTCTTT

abundance: NA
j_gene: TRBJ1-1
d_gene: NA
v_gene: TRBV19
len: 14
CDR3aa: CASSRRGGGSEAFF
CDR3nt: TGTGCCAGTAGCCGCCGGGGAGGAGGCTCTGAAGCTTTCTTT

abundance: NA
j_gene: TRBJ2-5
d_gene: TRBD2
v_gene: TRBV28
len: 21
CDR3aa: CASSYLRRKGQSGLARETQYF
CDR3nt: TGTGCCAGCAGCTATCTCCGAAGAAAGGGACAAAGTGGACTAGCGAGAGAGACCCAGTACTTC

abundance: once
j_gene: TRBJ1-2
d_gene: TRBD1
v_gene: TRBV5-4
len: 16
CDR3aa: CASSFPGQEANYGYTF
CDR3nt: TGTGCCAGCAGCTTCCCCGGACAGGAAGCTAACTATGGCTACACCTTC

abundance: NA
j_gene: TRBJ2-7
d_gene: NA
v_gene: TRBV9
len: 13
CDR3aa: CASSVAEGYEQYF
CDR3nt: TGTGCCAGCAGCGTAGCGGAGGGCTACGAGCAGTACTTC

abundance: NA
j_gene: TRBJ1-6
d_gene: TRBD1
v_gene: TRBV4-3
len: 16
CDR3aa: CASSQEMPGGRSPLHF
CDR3nt: TGCGCCAGCAGCCAAGAAATGCCAGGGGGACGTTCACCCCTCCACTTT

abundance: NA
j_gene: TRBJ1-4
d_gene: NA
v_gene: TRBV18
len: 13
CDR3aa: CASSPENGGKLFF
CDR3nt: TGTGCCAGCTCACCGGAGAATGGCGGAAAACTGTTTTTT

abundance: few
j_gene: TRBJ1-6
d_gene: NA
v_gene: TRBV30
len: 13
CDR3aa: CAWSGTVHSPLHF
CDR3nt: TGTGCCTGGAGTGGAACGGTTCATTCACCCCTCCACTTT

abundance: NA
j_gene: TRBJ2-5
d_gene: NA
v_gene: TRBV4-1
len: 15
CDR3aa: CASSQPTSPWETQYF
CDR3nt: TGCGCCAGCAGCCAACCCACTAGCCCCTGGGAGACCCAGTACTTC

abundance: few
j_gene: TRBJ2-3
d_gene: TRBD2
v_gene: TRBV6-1
len: 15
CDR3aa: CASSQREGGPDTQYF
CDR3nt: TGTGCCAGCAGCCAGCGGGAGGGCGGCCCAGATACGCAGTATTTT

abundance: NA
j_gene: TRBJ1-2
d_gene: TRBD1
v_gene: TRBV27
len: 14
CDR3aa: CASSAWTGPRGYTF
CDR3nt: TGTGCCAGCAGTGCCTGGACAGGACCAAGAGGCTACACCTTC

abundance: NA
j_gene: TRBJ2-1
d_gene: TRBD2
v_gene: TRBV18
len: 15
CDR3aa: CASSPTSGSYNEQFF
CDR3nt: TGTGCCAGCTCACCTACTAGCGGGAGCTACAATGAGCAGTTCTTC

abundance: NA
j_gene: TRBJ2-7
d_gene: TRBD1
v_gene: TRBV2
len: 13
CDR3aa: CAIWGQGGGEQYF
CDR3nt: TGTGCCATTTGGGGACAGGGGGGCGGCGAGCAGTACTTC

abundance: NA
j_gene: TRBJ2-7
d_gene: NA
v_gene: TRBV5-4
len: 13
CDR3aa: CASSLDLVYEQYF
CDR3nt: TGTGCCAGCAGCTTGGACCTCGTCTACGAGCAGTACTTC

abundance: NA
j_gene: TRBJ1-4
d_gene: TRBD1
v_gene: TRBV2
len: 14
CDR3aa: CASSATGEGEKLFF
CDR3nt: TGTGCCAGCAGTGCGACAGGGGAGGGGGAAAAACTGTTTTTT

abundance: NA
j_gene: TRBJ2-7
d_gene: NA
v_gene: TRBV29-1
len: 13
CDR3aa: CSVVSRGSYEQYF
CDR3nt: TGCAGCGTCGTTTCAAGGGGCTCCTACGAGCAGTACTTC

abundance: NA
j_gene: TRBJ1-2
d_gene: TRBD1
v_gene: TRBV4-1
len: 17
CDR3aa: CASSQGPRGRDVNGYTF
CDR3nt: TGCGCCAGCAGCCAAGGGCCCAGGGGGCGCGACGTGAATGGCTACACCTTC

abundance: NA
j_gene: TRBJ1-2
d_gene: TRBD1
v_gene: TRBV18
len: 15
CDR3aa: CASSPGQGTGYGYTF
CDR3nt: TGTGCCAGCTCACCCGGACAGGGGACGGGCTATGGCTACACCTTC

abundance: few
j_gene: TRBJ2-2
d_gene: NA
v_gene: TRBV11-3
len: 14
CDR3aa: CASSLGQEIGELFF
CDR3nt: TGTGCCAGCAGCTTAGGACAGGAGATCGGGGAGCTGTTTTTT

abundance: few
j_gene: TRBJ2-1
d_gene: TRBD2
v_gene: TRBV7-2
len: 17
CDR3aa: CASSGLLLAGGGHEQFF
CDR3nt: TGTGCCAGCAGCGGCCTCTTACTAGCGGGAGGGGGCCATGAGCAGTTCTTC

abundance: NA
j_gene: TRBJ2-5
d_gene: NA
v_gene: TRBV9
len: 14
CDR3aa: CASSVPGGKETQYF
CDR3nt: TGTGCCAGCAGCGTGCCCGGAGGGAAAGAGACCCAGTACTTC

abundance: NA
j_gene: TRBJ1-2
d_gene: NA
v_gene: TRBV6-4
len: 15
CDR3aa: CASSDEETGYYGYTF
CDR3nt: TGTGCCAGCAGTGACGAGGAAACGGGGTACTATGGCTACACCTTC

abundance: NA
j_gene: TRBJ2-5
d_gene: NA
v_gene: TRBV5-1
len: 15
CDR3aa: CASSSRGGAQETQYF
CDR3nt: TGCGCCAGCAGCTCAAGGGGGGGGGCTCAAGAGACCCAGTACTTC